The 23 T cell receptor beta chains below were found in one sample sequenced in a study of identical twins. TCRdb used MiXCR to reprocess the 5' RACE reads, holding one entry per CDR3 protein. Seen here are 1.5 million to 2 million distinct CDR3 sequences, more than 30% observed once, and the top ten hold around 0.3%. Sequences were obtained from cord blood. The receptors derive from a newborn girl in good health.

The chain has TRBV29-1 and TRBJ2-7; the D gene is possibly TRBD2 (5 bases). Looked up from germline, CDR1 is SQVTM and CDR2 is ANQGSEA. The length of the CDR3 is 12 residues. V lost 0 bases, J lost 3 bases, and 6 bases lay in between. The CDR3 DNA reads TGCAGCGTTGAAGATCGGGACTACGAGCAGTACTTC. Protein sequence: CSVEDRDYEQYF.

The chain uses TRBV4-1 and TRBJ1-1; maybe TRBD1 (6 bases). Trimming took 0 bases from V and 1 from J, leaving 12 bases between them. The germline V gene encodes CDR1 MGHRA and CDR2 YSYEKL. The CDR3 sequence is 16 residues long. The CDR3 nucleotides are TGCGCCAGCAGCCAAGAAGGGGGAAGCCAGAACACTGAAGCTTTCTTT. Protein product: CASSQEGGSQNTEAFF.

This clonotype was found a few times. V is TRBV10-3 and J is TRBJ2-5; no firm D call. Germline CDR1 ENHRY, CDR2 SYGVKD. The ends were cut back, 2 bases at V and 5 bases at J, with 12 bases in the middle. The length of the CDR3 is 14 residues. CDR3 in DNA: TGTGCCATCAGTGAGACGGACCTAGGGGAGACCCAGTACTTC. Residues: CAISETDLGETQYF.

J is TRBJ2-6 and V is TRBV28; unclear D gene. The CDR3 has 17 amino acids. From germline, CDR1 is MDHEN and CDR2 SYDVKM. The V end lost 4 bases, the J end lost 0 bases, and 13 bases lay between the germline ends. CDR3 DNA sequence: TGTGCCAGCAGTTCAGCTCACGGGCCCTCTGGGGCCAACGTCCTGACTTTC. Translating gives CASSSAHGPSGANVLTF.

The chain links TRBV6-1 to TRBJ1-2; 8 positions agree with TRBD1. The CDR3 contains 15 residues. V lost 4 bases to trimming and J lost 5 bases; unmatched junction nucleotides: 9. Germline V lookup: CDR1 MNHNS, CDR2 SASEGT. CDR3 loop: CASSAETGAGYGYTF. The CDR3 DNA is TGTGCCAGCAGTGCCGAGACAGGGGCAGGGTATGGCTACACCTTC.

In regard to this clonotype: A much more abundant neighbour one base away suggests this may be a read error. The rearrangement joins TRBV5-1 to TRBJ2-7; D is possibly TRBD1 (6 bases). This CDR3 region has 17 residues. The germline V gene encodes CDR1 SGHRS and CDR2 YFSETQ. The CDR3 loop is CASSLGLDSRVSHEQYF. The CDR3 nucleotides are TGCGCCAGCAGCTTGGGTTTGGACAGCCGCGTCTCCCACGAGCAGTACTTC.

The chain employs TRBV2 and TRBJ1-2; tentatively, D is TRBD1 (6 bases). Trimming removed 6 bases from V and 4 bases from J, with 18 bases in between. The CDR3 sequence is 15 residues long. Germline V CDR1 and CDR2: SNHLY, FYNNEI. DNA for the CDR3: TGTGCCAGCAGACAAGGGGGAGGGGCTCTCTATGGCTACACCTTC. Its translation is CASRQGGGALYGYTF.

The chain carries TRBV7-9 and TRBJ1-1; D gene unclear. Germline V CDR1 and CDR2: SEHNR, FQNEAQ (reference sequence). V shed 7 bases and J shed 6 bases, with 15 bases lying between them. The CDR3 has 13 residues. CDR3 region: CASKARQYAEAFF. The CDR3 DNA reads as TGTGCCAGCAAAGCTAGGCAGTACGCTGAAGCTTTCTTT.

The J gene is TRBJ1-1, the V gene TRBV9; 10 bases fit TRBD1. V lost 4 bases to trimming and J lost 11 bases; unmatched junction nucleotides: 17. CDR3 length: 16 amino acids. The germline CDR1 and CDR2 sequences are SGDLS and YYNGEE. CDR3 loop: CASSNSRDRGSMEAFF. The CDR3, as DNA: TGTGCCAGCAGCAACAGCCGGGACAGGGGAAGTATGGAGGCTTTCTTT.

A word on this clonotype: This may stem from a read error, because a much larger clone lies one nucleotide away. The V and J genes are TRBV6-6 and TRBJ2-1, with 8 positions matching TRBD2. This CDR3 is 14 amino acids long. Trimming removed 2 bases from V and 4 bases from J; junction bases left unmatched: 1. CDR1 is MNHNY, CDR2 SVGAGI, per germline (reference sequence). The CDR3 reads CASSYGTRYNEQFF. The CDR3 DNA is TGTGCCAGCAGTTACGGGACTAGATACAATGAGCAGTTCTTC.

This chain uses TRBV27 with TRBJ2-3; D is perhaps TRBD1 (5 bases). Per germline, CDR1 MNHEY and CDR2 SMNVEV (reference sequence). The ends were cut back, 0 bases at V and 2 bases at J, with 9 bases in the middle. This CDR3 has 15 residues. CDR3 protein: CASSLSLGATDTQYF. CDR3 DNA sequence: TGTGCCAGCAGTTTATCGTTAGGGGCCACAGATACGCAGTATTTT.

The chain employs TRBV2 and TRBJ2-5, with TRBD2 matching over 10 bases. Germline lookup yields CDR1 SNHLY and CDR2 FYNNEI. The CDR3 totals 14 residues. The trim removed 4 bases at V and 6 bases at J, leaving 5 bases unmatched. Here the CDR3 DNA reads TGTGCCAGCAGTGTGGCTAGCGGGAGTCAGACCCAGTACTTC. Its translation: CASSVASGSQTQYF. The complete variable domain, with remaining parts taken from reference TRBV2 and TRBJ2-5, reads EPEVTQTPSHQVTQMGQEVILRCVPISNHLYFYWYRQILGQKVEFLVSFYNNEISEKSEIFDDQFSVERPDGSNFTLKIRSTKLEDSAMYFCASSVASGSQTQYFGPGTRLLVL.

As to this clonotype: A much larger clone sits a single nucleotide away, making a read error possible. In DNA, the CDR3 is TGTGCCATCAGTGAGTCGTCGAAATCCCAGTACTTC. This encodes CAISESSKSQYF. The V call is TRBV10-3, the J call TRBJ2-5; no definite D call. The CDR3 extends over 12 amino acids. Germline V gives CDR1 ENHRY, CDR2 SYGVKD. With 0 bases removed from V and 9 bases from J, the gap between germline ends came to 8 bases.

V is TRBV19 and J is TRBJ1-5; the D is unclear. The CDR3 sequence is 15 residues long. Germline CDR1 is LNHDA and CDR2 is SQIVND (reference sequence). Trimming took off 4 bases at V and 5 bases at J, with 15 bases between the two ends. CDR3 amino acids: CASSSGQRRHQPQHF. The CDR3 DNA sequence: TGTGCCAGTAGTAGTGGTCAGAGAAGGCATCAGCCCCAGCATTTT.

A word on this clonotype: Compared with germline, one end of the junction differs, possibly owing to a read error. The V call is TRBV20-1, the J call TRBJ2-7; possibly TRBD1 for D (6 bases). The DNA end lines up better with TRBJ2-4; the J call may be wrong. This CDR3 is built from 13 residues. CDR1 is DFQATT and CDR2 is SNEGSKA in the germline V gene (reference sequence). CDR3 bases: TGCAGGGCTAGAGATTTGGGGGCGAGCATTCAGTACTTC. Amino acid sequence: CRARDLGASIQYF.

This clonotype appeared a single time. The chain links TRBV27 to TRBJ2-1; D might be TRBD2 (7 bases). The end of the DNA fits TRBJ2-7 better, so the J call may be wrong. CDR3 length equals 13 residues. Germline V lookup: CDR1 MNHEY, CDR2 SMNVEV (reference sequence). CDR3: CASTAGAYNEQYF. In nucleotides, the CDR3 is TGTGCCAGCACGGCGGGGGCCTACAATGAGCAGTACTTC.

V is TRBV7-9 and J is TRBJ2-5; D is perhaps TRBD2 (6 bases). Trimming removed 3 bases from V and 0 bases from J, with 11 bases in between. The CDR3 covers 15 residues. CDR1 and CDR2 from the germline V gene are SEHNR and FQNEAQ (reference sequence). DNA for the CDR3: TGTGCCAGCAGCTTCTTCCTAGCGTACCAAGAGACCCAGTACTTC. Translating it yields CASSFFLAYQETQYF. The complete variable domain, with remaining parts taken from reference TRBV7-9 and TRBJ2-5, reads DTGVSQNPRHKITKRGQNVTFRCDPISEHNRLYWYRQTLGQGPEFLTYFQNEAQLEKSRLLSDRFSAERPKGSFSTLEIQRTEQGDSAMYLCASSFFLAYQETQYFGPGTRLLVL.

This clonotype has a handful of counts. The chain recombines TRBV7-2 with TRBJ2-7, with TRBD2 matching 7 bases. The CDR3 totals 16 residues. Germline values: CDR1 SGHTA, CDR2 FQGNSA. V lost 1 base and J lost 4; bases outside the gene matches: 10. The CDR3 nucleotides read TGTGCCAGCAGCTTAGGTAGCGGGCGCCTAGGGTACGAGCAGTACTTC. Translated, it gives CASSLGSGRLGYEQYF.

The V call is TRBV5-1, the J call TRBJ2-7; D gene unclear. The ends were cut back, 3 bases at V and 0 bases at J, with 13 bases in the middle. The CDR3 loop spans 15 amino acids. CDR1 SGHRS and CDR2 YFSETQ come from the germline V gene. For the CDR3, the DNA is TGCGCCAGCAGCTCTTCTCCGTTTAGCTCCTACGAGCAGTACTTC. Amino acid sequence: CASSSSPFSSYEQYF.

This clonotype appeared a few times. The chain carries TRBV9 and TRBJ2-5; tentatively, D is TRBD2 (5 bases). The CDR3 sequence is 15 residues long. CDR1 is SGDLS and CDR2 is YYNGEE in the germline V gene. Trimming took off 3 bases at V and 1 base at J, with 13 bases between the two ends. CDR3 sequence reads: CASSASPSIQETQYF. The CDR3 DNA reads as TGTGCCAGCAGCGCCTCCCCTAGCATCCAAGAGACCCAGTACTTC.

There are a few counts of this clonotype. This chain links TRBV20-1 with TRBJ1-5; 10 nucleotides match TRBD1. The J segment lost 1 base and the V segment lost 7 bases, leaving 7 bases of the junction unmatched. CDR1 is DFQATT, CDR2 SNEGSKA, per germline (reference sequence). This CDR3 has 15 amino acids. The CDR3 spells CSEGGQGRSNQPQHF. CDR3 sequence (DNA): TGCAGTGAGGGGGGACAGGGGAGAAGCAATCAGCCCCAGCATTTT.

The V and J genes are TRBV11-2 and TRBJ1-3, with D hard to call. Germline V gives CDR1 SGHAT, CDR2 FQNNGV. V lost 4 bases and J 6 bases, leaving 10 bases between the germline ends. The CDR3 contains 13 residues. CDR3 in amino acids: CASSSRKENTIYF. In DNA, the CDR3 is TGTGCCAGCAGCTCCCGGAAGGAAAACACCATATATTTT.

This clonotype was seen a handful of times. The J gene is TRBJ2-3, the V gene TRBV3-1; 9 positions agree with TRBD2. This CDR3 contains 16 residues. The germline V gene has CDR1 LGHDT and CDR2 YNNKEL (reference sequence). V trimming: 4 bases; J trimming: 3 bases; junction bases outside the gene matches: 8. The CDR3 DNA is TGTGCCAGCAGCCCCTCGGCTAGCGGGGTTACAGATACGCAGTATTTT. Its protein product is CASSPSASGVTDTQYF.